This is a list of T cell receptor beta chains from one sample in a study of T cell responses to AZD1222 COVID-19 vaccine. TCRdb's table, derived via immunoSEQ multiplex PCR, lists solely in-frame clones and lacks some. The repertoire has about 120,000 clones, 87% of them found once; the top ten carry 8.5% to 12%. Sample: peripheral blood, taken on day 0 of AZD1222 vaccination. These receptors were collected from an adult in good health. The CDR3 runs from the conserved cysteine through the conserved F or W. D genes are given only for firm matches. Size is omitted from some rows. Given values are once, few, many or a class for expanded clones.

V	D	size	J	CDR3	DNA
TRBV5-5	TRBD1	NA	TRBJ2-6	CASSTDRGHSGANVLTF	TGTGCCAGCAGCACAGACAGGGGACACTCTGGGGCCAACGTCCTGACTTTC
TRBV2	NA	NA	TRBJ1-1	CASSGTPGNTEAFF	TGTGCCAGCAGCGGGACCCCCGGTAACACTGAAGCTTTCTTT
TRBV5-4	NA	NA	TRBJ2-2	CASSFPGLQGTGELFF	TGTGCCAGCAGCTTTCCTGGGCTTCAGGGCACCGGGGAGCTGTTTTTT
TRBV11-2	NA	NA	TRBJ2-2	CASSRGYRTGELFF	TGTGCCAGCTCCCGAGGTTACCGCACCGGGGAGCTGTTTTTT
TRBV14	TRBD1	NA	TRBJ2-2	CASRKTGLGGELFF	TGTGCCAGCAGGAAGACAGGGTTGGGCGGGGAGCTGTTTTTT
TRBV4-2	NA	NA	TRBJ2-1	CASSPGPGGNEQFF	TGTGCCAGCAGCCCGGGACCCGGTGGGAATGAGCAGTTCTTC
TRBV12-3/TRBV12-4	NA	NA	TRBJ2-7	CASSLDSNYEQYF	TGTGCCAGCAGCCTGGACAGCAACTACGAGCAGTACTTC
TRBV27	NA	NA	TRBJ2-2	CASSFQTQGGELFF	TGTGCCAGCAGTTTCCAGACACAAGGCGGGGAGCTGTTTTTT
TRBV19	TRBD1	NA	TRBJ2-1	CASRQGNEQFF	TGTGCCAGCAGACAGGGGAATGAGCAGTTCTTC
TRBV5-1	NA	NA	TRBJ2-5	CASSDPQGGETQYF	TGCGCCAGCAGCGATCCACAGGGGGGGGAGACCCAGTACTTC
TRBV5-6	NA	NA	TRBJ2-7	CASTLYNYEQYF	TGTGCCAGCACCCTCTATAATTACGAGCAGTACTTC
TRBV18	TRBD1	once	TRBJ1-1	CASSPILQGVLNTEAFF	TGTGCCAGCTCACCTATATTACAGGGGGTCCTGAACACTGAAGCTTTCTTT